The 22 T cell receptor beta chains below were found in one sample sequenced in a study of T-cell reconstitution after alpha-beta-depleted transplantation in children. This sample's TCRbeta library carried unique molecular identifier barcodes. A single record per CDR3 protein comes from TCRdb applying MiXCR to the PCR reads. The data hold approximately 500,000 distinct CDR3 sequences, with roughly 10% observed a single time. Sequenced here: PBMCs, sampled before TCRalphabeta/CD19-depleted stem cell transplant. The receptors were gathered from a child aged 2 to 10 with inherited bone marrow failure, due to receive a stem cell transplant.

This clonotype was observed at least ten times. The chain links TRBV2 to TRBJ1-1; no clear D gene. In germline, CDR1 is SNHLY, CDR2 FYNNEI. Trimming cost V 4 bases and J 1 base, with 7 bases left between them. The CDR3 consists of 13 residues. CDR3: CASSVIPNTEAFF. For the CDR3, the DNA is TGTGCCAGCAGTGTAATACCGAACACTGAAGCTTTCTTT. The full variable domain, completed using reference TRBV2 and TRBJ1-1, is EPEVTQTPSHQVTQMGQEVILRCVPISNHLYFYWYRQILGQKVEFLVSFYNNEISEKSEIFDDQFSVERPDGSNFTLKIRSTKLEDSAMYFCASSVIPNTEAFFGQGTRLTVV.

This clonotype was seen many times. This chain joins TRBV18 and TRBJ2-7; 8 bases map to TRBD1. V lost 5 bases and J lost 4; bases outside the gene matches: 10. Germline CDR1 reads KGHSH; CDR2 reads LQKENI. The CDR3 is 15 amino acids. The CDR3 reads CASSARNRGWYEQYF. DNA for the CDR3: TGTGCCAGCTCAGCCCGAAACAGGGGGTGGTACGAGCAGTACTTC. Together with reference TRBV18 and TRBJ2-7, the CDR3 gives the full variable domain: NAGVMQNPRHLVRRRGQEARLRCSPMKGHSHVYWYRQLPEEGLKFMVYLQKENIIDESGMPKERFSAEFPKEGPSILRIQQVVRGDSAAYFCASSARNRGWYEQYFGPGTRLTVT.

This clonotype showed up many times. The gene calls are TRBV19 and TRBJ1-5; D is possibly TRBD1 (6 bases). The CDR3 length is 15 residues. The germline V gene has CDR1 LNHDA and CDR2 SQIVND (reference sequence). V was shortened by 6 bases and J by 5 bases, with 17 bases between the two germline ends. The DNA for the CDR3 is TGTGCCAGTAGCGCCCAACAGGGACAAGATCAGCCCCAGCATTTT. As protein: CASSAQQGQDQPQHF.

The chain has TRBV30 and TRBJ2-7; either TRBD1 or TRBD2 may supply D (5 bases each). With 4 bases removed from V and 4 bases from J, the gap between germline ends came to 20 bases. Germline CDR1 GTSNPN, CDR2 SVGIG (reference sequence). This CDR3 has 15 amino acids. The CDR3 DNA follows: TGTGCCTGGACGGCTGGGGGTATTTTGCCTTACGAGCAGTACTTC. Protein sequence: CAWTAGGILPYEQYF.

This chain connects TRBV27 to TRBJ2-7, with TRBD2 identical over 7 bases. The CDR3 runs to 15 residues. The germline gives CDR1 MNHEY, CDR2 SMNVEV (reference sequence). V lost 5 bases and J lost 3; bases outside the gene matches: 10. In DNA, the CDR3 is TGTGCCAGCAGTGCCCCTTGGGCGGGGGTCTACGAGCAGTACTTC. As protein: CASSAPWAGVYEQYF.

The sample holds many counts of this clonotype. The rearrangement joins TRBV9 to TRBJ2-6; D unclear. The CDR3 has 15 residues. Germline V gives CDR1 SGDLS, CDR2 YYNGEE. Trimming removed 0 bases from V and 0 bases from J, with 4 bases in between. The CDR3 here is CASSVAASGANVLTF. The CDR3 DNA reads TGTGCCAGCAGCGTAGCTGCCTCTGGGGCCAACGTCCTGACTTTC.

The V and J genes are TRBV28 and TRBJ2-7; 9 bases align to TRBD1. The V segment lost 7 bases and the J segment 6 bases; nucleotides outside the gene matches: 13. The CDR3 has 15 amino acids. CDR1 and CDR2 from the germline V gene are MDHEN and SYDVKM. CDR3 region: CASMWGGTGFREQYF. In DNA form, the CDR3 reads TGTGCCAGCATGTGGGGCGGGACAGGGTTTCGCGAGCAGTACTTC.

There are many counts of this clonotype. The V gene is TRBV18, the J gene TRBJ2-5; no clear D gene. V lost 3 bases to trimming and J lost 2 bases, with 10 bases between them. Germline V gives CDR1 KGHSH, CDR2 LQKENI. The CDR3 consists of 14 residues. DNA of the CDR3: TGTGCCAGCTCACCTTCAATAGTGCAAGAGACCCAGTACTTC. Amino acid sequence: CASSPSIVQETQYF.

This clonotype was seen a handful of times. The CDR3 DNA follows: TGTGCCAGCAGTCCGGCGACTAGCGGGAGACCTTACAATGAGCAGTTCTTC. It codes for CASSPATSGRPYNEQFF. This chain links TRBV27 with TRBJ2-1; 12 nucleotides agree with TRBD2. The CDR3 extends over 17 amino acids. V shed 5 bases, J shed 4 bases, and the junction held 9 bases outside the gene matches. The germline gives CDR1 MNHEY, CDR2 SMNVEV (reference sequence).

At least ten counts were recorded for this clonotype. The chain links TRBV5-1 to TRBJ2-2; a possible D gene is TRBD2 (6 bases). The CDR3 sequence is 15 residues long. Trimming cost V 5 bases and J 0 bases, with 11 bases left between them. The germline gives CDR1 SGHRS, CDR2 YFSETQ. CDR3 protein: CASRRDVANTGELFF. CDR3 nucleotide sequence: TGCGCCAGCAGGCGGGACGTCGCGAACACCGGGGAGCTGTTTTTT.

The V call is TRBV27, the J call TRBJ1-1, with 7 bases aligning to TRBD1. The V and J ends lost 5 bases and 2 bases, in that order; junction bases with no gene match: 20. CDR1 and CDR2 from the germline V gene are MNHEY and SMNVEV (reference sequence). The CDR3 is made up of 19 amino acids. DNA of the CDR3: TGTGCCAGCAGTCTTCCACCCGGAGGACTCCAGGGGGTTAACACTGAAGCTTTCTTT. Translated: CASSLPPGGLQGVNTEAFF.

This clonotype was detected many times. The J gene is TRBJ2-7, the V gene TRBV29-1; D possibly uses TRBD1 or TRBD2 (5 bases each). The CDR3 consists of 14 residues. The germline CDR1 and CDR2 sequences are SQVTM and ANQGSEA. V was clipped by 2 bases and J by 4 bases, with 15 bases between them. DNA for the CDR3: TGCAGCGTTGAATGGGGGACCGACCCTTACGAGCAGTACTTC. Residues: CSVEWGTDPYEQYF.

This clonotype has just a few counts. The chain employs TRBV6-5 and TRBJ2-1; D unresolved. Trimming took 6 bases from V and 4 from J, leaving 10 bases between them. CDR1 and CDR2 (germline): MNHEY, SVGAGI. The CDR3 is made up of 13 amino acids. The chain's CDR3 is CASRSSRYNEQFF. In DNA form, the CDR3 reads TGTGCCAGCAGGAGCTCGAGGTACAATGAGCAGTTCTTC.

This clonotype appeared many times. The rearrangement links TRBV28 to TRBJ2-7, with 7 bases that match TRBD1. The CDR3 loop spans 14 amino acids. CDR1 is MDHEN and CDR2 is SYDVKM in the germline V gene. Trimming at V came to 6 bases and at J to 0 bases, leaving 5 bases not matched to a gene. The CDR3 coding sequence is TGTGCCAGCAGGGGCAGACAGGGCTCCTACGAGCAGTACTTC. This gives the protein CASRGRQGSYEQYF.

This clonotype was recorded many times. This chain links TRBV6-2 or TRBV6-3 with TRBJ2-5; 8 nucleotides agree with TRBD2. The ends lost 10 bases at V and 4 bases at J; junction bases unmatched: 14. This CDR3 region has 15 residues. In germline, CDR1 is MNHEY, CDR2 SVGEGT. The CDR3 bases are TGTGCCACCTTCGGGATGAAGCGGGAGTCAGAGACCCAGTACTTC. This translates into CATFGMKRESETQYF.

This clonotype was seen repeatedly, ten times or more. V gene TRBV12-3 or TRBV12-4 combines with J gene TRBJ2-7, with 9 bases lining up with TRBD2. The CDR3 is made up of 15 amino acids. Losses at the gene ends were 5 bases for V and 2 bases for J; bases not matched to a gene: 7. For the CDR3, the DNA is TGTGCCAGCAGTCTCCGACTAGCGGAGGCCTACGAGCAGTACTTC. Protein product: CASSLRLAEAYEQYF.

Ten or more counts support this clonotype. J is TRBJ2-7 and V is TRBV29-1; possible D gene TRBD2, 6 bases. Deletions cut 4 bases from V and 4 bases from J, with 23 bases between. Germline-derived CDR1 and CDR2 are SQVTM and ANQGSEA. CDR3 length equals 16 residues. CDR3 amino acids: CSVVPGGIKRAYEQYF. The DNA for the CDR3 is TGCAGCGTTGTTCCTGGCGGGATCAAGCGGGCTTACGAGCAGTACTTC.

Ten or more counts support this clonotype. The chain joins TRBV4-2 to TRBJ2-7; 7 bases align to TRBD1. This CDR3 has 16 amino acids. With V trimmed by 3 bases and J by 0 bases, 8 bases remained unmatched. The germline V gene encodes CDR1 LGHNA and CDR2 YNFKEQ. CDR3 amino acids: CASSQEPGQPSYEQYF. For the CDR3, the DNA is TGTGCCAGCAGCCAGGAACCGGGACAGCCCTCCTACGAGCAGTACTTC.

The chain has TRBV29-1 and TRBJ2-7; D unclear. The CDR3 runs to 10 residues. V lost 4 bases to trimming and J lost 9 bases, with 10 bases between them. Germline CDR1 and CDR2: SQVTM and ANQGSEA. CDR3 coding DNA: TGCAGCGTTGGGCAGGATCTGCAGTACTTC. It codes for CSVGQDLQYF.

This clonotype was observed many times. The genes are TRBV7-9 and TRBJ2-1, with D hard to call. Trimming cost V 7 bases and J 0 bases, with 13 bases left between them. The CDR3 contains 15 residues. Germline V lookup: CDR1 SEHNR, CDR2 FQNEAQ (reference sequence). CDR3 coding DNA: TGTGCCAGCACCAGAAGGACGAGCTCCTACAATGAGCAGTTCTTC. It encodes CASTRRTSSYNEQFF. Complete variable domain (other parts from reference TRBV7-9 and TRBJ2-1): DTGVSQNPRHKITKRGQNVTFRCDPISEHNRLYWYRQTLGQGPEFLTYFQNEAQLEKSRLLSDRFSAERPKGSFSTLEIQRTEQGDSAMYLCASTRRTSSYNEQFFGPGTRLTVL.

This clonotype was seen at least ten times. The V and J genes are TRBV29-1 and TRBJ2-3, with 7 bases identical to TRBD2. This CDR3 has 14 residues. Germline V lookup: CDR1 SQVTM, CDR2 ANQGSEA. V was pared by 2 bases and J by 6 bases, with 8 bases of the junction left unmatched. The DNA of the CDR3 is TGCAGCGTTGAACTGGGCGGGAGTTCCGATACGCAGTATTTT. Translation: CSVELGGSSDTQYF.

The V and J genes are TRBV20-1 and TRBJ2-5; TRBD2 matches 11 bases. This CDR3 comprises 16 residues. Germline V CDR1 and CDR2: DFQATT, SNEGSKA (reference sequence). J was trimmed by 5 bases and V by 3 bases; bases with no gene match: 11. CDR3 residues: CSASPGSGRAWETQYF. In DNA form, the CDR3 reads TGCAGTGCTAGTCCTGGTAGCGGGAGGGCCTGGGAGACCCAGTACTTC.